This T cell receptor (beta chain) is from a study of T cell clones after liver transplantation. Method: immunoSEQ multiplex PCR; TCRdb's copy keeps in-frame clones and lacks some. Here the sample spans tens of thousands of clones, roughly 85% being singletons. The source material was CD4+ T cells from blood, sampled at the 22-month timepoint. The sequence came from a human patient who received a liver transplant. Some T cells may be graft donor cells.

The CDR3 DNA is TGTGCCAGCAGCCCCAGTCTAGCGGGGCTCACAGATACGCAGTATTTT. This codes for CASSPSLAGLTDTQYF. The rearrangement joins TRBV11-2 to TRBJ2-3; 9 bases agree with TRBD2. CDR3 size: 16 residues. V lost 5 bases, J lost 2 bases, and 8 bases stayed unmatched. The germline gives CDR1 SGHAT, CDR2 FQNNGV.